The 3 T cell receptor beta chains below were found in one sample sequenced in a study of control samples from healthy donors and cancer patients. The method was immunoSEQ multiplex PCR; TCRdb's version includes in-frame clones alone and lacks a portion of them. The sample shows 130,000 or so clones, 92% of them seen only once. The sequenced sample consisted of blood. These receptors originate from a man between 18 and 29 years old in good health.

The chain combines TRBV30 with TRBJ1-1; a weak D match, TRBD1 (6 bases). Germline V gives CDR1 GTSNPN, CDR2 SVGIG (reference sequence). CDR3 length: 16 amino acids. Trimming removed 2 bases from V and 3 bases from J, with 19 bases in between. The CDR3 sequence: CAWSKTQGFWDTEAFF. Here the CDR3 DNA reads TGTGCCTGGAGTAAAACACAGGGTTTTTGGGACACTGAAGCTTTCTTT.

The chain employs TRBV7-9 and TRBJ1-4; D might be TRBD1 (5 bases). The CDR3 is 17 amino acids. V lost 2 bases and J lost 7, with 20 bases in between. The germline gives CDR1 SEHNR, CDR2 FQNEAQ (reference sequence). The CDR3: CASSLLAGARGLEKLFF. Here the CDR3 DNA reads TGTGCCAGCAGCTTACTTGCTGGGGCGCGGGGCCTTGAAAAACTGTTTTTT.

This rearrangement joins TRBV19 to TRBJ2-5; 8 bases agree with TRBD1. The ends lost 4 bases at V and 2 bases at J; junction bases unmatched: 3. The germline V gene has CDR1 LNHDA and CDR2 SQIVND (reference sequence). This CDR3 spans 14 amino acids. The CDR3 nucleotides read TGTGCCAGTAGTAGGGACAGGTCACAAGAGACCCAGTACTTC. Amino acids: CASSRDRSQETQYF.